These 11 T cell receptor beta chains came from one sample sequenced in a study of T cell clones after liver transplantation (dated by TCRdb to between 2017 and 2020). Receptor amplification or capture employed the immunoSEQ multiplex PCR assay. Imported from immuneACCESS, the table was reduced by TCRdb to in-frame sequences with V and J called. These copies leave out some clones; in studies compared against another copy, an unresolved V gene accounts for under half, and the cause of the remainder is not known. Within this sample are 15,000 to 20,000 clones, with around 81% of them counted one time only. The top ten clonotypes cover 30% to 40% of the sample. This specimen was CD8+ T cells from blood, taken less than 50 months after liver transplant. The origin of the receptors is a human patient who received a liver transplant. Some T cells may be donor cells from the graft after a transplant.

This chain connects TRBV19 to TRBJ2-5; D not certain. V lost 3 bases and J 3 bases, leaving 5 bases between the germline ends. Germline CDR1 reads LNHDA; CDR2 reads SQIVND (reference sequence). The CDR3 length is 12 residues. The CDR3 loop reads CASSIEEETQYF. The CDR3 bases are TGTGCCAGTAGTATTGAAGAAGAGACCCAGTACTTC.

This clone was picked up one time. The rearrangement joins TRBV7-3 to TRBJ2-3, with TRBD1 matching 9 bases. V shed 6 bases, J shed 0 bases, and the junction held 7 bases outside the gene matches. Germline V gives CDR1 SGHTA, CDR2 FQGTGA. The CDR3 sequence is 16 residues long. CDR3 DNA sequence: TGTGCCAGCAGTAACCCTACAGGGGGCAGCACAGATACGCAGTATTTT. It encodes CASSNPTGGSTDTQYF.

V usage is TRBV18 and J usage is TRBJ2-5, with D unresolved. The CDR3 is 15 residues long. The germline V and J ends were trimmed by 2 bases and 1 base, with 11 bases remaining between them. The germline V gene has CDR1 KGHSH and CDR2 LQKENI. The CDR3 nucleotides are TGTGCCAGCTCACCATGGGCGACCTCCCAAGAGACCCAGTACTTC. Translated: CASSPWATSQETQYF.

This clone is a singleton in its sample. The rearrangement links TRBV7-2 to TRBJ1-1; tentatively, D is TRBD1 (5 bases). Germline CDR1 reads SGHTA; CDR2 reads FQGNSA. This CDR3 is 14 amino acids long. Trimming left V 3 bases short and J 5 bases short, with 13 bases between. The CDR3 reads CASSFPRGGTEAFF. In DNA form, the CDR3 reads TGTGCCAGCAGCTTTCCCCGGGGGGGGACTGAAGCTTTCTTT.

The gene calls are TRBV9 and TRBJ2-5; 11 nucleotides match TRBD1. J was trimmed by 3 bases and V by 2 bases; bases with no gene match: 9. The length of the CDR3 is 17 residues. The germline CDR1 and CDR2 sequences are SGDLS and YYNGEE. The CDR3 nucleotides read TGTGCCAGCAGCGTGTCCGGGACAGGGGGGGCTAAAGAGACCCAGTACTTC. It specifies CASSVSGTGGAKETQYF.

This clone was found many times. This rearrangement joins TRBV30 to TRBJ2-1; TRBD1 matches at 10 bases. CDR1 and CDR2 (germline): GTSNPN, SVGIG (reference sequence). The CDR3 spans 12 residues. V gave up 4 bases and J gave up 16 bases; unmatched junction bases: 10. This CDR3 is CAWTNDRGHYFF. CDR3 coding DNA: TGTGCCTGGACTAACGACAGGGGGCACTACTTCTTC.

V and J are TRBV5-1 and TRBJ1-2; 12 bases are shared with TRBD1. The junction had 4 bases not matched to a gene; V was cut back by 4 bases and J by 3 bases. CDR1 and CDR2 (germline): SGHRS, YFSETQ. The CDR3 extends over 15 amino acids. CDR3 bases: TGCGCCAGCAGCCGGGGGACAGGGGGCGACTATGGCTACACCTTC. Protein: CASSRGTGGDYGYTF.

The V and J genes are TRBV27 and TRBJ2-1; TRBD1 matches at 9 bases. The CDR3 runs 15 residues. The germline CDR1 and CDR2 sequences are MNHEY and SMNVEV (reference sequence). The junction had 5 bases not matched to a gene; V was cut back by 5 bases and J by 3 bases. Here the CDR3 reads CASSQPGQGYNEQFF. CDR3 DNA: TGTGCCAGCAGTCAACCGGGACAGGGCTACAATGAGCAGTTCTTC.

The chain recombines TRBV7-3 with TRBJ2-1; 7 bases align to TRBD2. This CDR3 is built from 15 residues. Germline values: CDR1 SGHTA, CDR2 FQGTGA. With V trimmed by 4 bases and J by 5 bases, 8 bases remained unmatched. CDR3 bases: TGTGCCAGCAGCTCCTATCGGGGGAGGGACAATGAGCAGTTCTTC. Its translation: CASSSYRGRDNEQFF.

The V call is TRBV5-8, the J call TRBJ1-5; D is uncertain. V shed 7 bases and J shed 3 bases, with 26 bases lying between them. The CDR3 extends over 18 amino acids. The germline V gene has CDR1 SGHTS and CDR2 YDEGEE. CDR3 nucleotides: TGTGCCAGCCAAAGCTCCAAGGGTGCCGCCGGCTTCAATCAGCCCCAGCATTTT. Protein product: CASQSSKGAAGFNQPQHF.

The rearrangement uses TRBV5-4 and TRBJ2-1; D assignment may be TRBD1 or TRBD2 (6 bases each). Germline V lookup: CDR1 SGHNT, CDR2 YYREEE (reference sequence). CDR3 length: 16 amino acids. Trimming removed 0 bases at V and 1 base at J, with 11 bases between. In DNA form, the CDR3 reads TGTGCCAGCAGCTTGGATCCGGGGGCTTCCTACAATGAGCAGTTCTTC. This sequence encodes CASSLDPGASYNEQFF.